A single sample gave rise to the 6 T cell receptor beta chains below, sequenced in a study of response to subunit inactivated influenza vaccine. TCRdb itself ran the RT-PCR reads through MiXCR, one entry per CDR3 protein. The table includes roughly 700,000 distinct CDR3 sequences, more than 11% detected once. The sample here was PBMCs from blood, taken around 14 days before vaccination. The receptor source for this set is a man in his fifties who received an inactivated influenza vaccine.

The chain has TRBV28 and TRBJ2-1; D may be TRBD2 (6 bases). The germline V and J ends were trimmed by 7 bases and 2 bases, with 12 bases remaining between them. The CDR3 loop spans 14 amino acids. The V gene's germline CDR1 is MDHEN and CDR2 SYDVKM. DNA for the CDR3: TGTGCCAGCAAGGCGGGGATACCCTACAATGAGCAGTTCTTC. Encoded protein: CASKAGIPYNEQFF.

A few counts support this clonotype. The rearrangement uses TRBV10-3 and TRBJ2-7; a weak D match, TRBD1 (5 bases). The CDR3 loop spans 12 amino acids. Germline values: CDR1 ENHRY, CDR2 SYGVKD. The V gene lost 2 bases and the J gene lost 5 bases, with 7 bases spanning the gap. CDR3 loop: CAISEQTDEQYF. The CDR3, as DNA: TGTGCCATCAGTGAGCAGACAGACGAGCAGTACTTC.

This clonotype was observed many times. In DNA, the CDR3 is TGCGCCAGCAGCCAAGAAGAGACGGCGAACACCGGGGAGCTGTTTTTT. The encoded protein is CASSQEETANTGELFF. The chain combines TRBV4-3 with TRBJ2-2; D not certain. In germline, CDR1 is LGHNA, CDR2 YSLEER. Trimming stripped 0 bases from V and 0 bases from J, with 8 bases between. The CDR3 covers 16 residues.

This clonotype has ten or more counts. V gene TRBV29-1 combines with J gene TRBJ1-4; a possible D gene is TRBD1 (5 bases). V was pared by 6 bases and J by 0 bases, with 23 bases between. The CDR3 extends over 18 amino acids. CDR1 and CDR2 from the germline V gene are SQVTM and ANQGSEA. The CDR3 spells CSVAGDSAGPSTNEKLFF. The CDR3 nucleotides read TGCAGCGTCGCCGGAGACAGTGCGGGTCCCTCAACTAATGAAAAACTGTTTTTT.

The chain uses TRBV15 and TRBJ1-1; TRBD1 matches at 7 bases. V gave up 0 bases and J gave up 11 bases; unmatched junction bases: 12. The CDR3 covers 15 residues. Germline V CDR1 and CDR2: LNHNV, YYDKDF (reference sequence). The CDR3 is CATSRDGWDRYRAFF. As DNA, the CDR3 is TGTGCCACCAGCAGAGATGGTTGGGACAGATATCGTGCTTTCTTT.

The genes are TRBV9 and TRBJ2-3, with 9 bases lining up with TRBD1. Per germline, CDR1 SGDLS and CDR2 YYNGEE. CDR3 length: 17 amino acids. Trimming took 0 bases from V and 3 from J; bases not matched to a gene: 8. The CDR3 nucleotides read TGTGCCAGCAGCGTAGAGTCTGGACAGGGGCAGACAGATACGCAGTATTTT. Protein sequence: CASSVESGQGQTDTQYF.